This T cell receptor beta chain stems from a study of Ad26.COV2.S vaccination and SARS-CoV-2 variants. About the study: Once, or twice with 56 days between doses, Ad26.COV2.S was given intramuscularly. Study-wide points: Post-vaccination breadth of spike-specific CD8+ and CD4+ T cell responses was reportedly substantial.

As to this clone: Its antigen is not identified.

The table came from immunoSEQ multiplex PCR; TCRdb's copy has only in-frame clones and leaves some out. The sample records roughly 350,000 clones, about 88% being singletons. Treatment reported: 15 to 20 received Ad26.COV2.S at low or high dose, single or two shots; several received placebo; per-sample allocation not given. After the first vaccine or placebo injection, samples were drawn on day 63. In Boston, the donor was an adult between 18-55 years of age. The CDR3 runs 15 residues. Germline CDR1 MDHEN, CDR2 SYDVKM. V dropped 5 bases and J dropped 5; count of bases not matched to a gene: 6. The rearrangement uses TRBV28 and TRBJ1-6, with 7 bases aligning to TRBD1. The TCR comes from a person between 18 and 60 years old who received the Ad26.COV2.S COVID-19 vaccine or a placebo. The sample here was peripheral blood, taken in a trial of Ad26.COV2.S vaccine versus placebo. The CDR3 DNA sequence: TGTGCCAGCAGTATGACAGGGCCAAATAATTCACCCCTCCACTTT. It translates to CASSMTGPNNSPLHF. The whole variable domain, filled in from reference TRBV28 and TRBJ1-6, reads DVKVTQSSRYLVKRTGEKVFLECVQDMDHENMFWYRQDPGLGLRLIYFSYDVKMKEKGDIPEGYSVSREKKERFSLILESASTNQTSMYLCASSMTGPNNSPLHFGNGTRLTVT.